This TCR beta chain was sequenced in a study of blood T cell repertoires in COVID-19. Study summary: In each case, the material was cDNA or gDNA derived from T cells, B-cell-depleted T cells, or PBMCs.

Study processing details: For nucleated cells, counts were estimated from reference gene primer amplification. Sequencing was performed with immunoSEQ multiplex PCR; in TCRdb, only in-frame clones are kept and a portion is missing. For V, J and clone size, that table is used; D and trimming come from the DNA. The sample lists some 180,000 clones, roughly 87% occurring once. CDR1 is SGHTA, CDR2 FQGTGA, per germline. The V gene lost 1 base and the J gene lost 4 bases, with 13 bases spanning the gap. The CDR3 is 15 amino acids. The origin of this receptor is a woman aged 60-75 years with COVID-19, enrolled during active disease. Input material: peripheral blood. The chain couples TRBV7-3 to TRBJ2-5; D may be TRBD1 (6 bases). For the CDR3, the DNA is TGTGCCAGCAGCTTAAACCAGGGGATTGGAGAGACCCAGTACTTC. Protein: CASSLNQGIGETQYF.